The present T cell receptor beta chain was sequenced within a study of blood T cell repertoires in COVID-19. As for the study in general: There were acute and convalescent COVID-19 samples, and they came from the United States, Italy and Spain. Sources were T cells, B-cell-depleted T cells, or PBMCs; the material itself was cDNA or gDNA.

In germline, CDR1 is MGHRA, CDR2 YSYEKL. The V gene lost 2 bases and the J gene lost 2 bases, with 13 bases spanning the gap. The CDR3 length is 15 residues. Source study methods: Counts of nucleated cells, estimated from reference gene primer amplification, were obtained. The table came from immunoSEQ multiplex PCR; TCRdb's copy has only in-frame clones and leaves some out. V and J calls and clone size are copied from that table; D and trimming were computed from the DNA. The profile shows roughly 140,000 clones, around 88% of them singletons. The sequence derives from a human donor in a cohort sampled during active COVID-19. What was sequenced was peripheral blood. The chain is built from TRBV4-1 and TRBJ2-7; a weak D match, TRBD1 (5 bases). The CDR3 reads CASSQTPDTAYEQYF. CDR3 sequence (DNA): TGCGCCAGCAGCCAAACACCGGACACTGCCTACGAGCAGTACTTC.